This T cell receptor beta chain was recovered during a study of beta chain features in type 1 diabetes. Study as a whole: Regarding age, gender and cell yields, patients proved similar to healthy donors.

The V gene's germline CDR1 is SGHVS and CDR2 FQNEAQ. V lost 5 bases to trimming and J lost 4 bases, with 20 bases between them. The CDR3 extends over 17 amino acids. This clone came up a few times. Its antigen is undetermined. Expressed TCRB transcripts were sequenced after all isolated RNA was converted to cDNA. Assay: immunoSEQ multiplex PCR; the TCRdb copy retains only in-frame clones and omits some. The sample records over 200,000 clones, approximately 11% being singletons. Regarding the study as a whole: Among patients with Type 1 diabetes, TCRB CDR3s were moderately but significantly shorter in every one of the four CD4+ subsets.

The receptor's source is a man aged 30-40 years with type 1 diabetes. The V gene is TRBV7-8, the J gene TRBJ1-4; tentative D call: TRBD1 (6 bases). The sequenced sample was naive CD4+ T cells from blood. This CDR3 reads CASSTWGVQGNNEKLFF. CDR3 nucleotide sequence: TGTGCCAGCAGCACCTGGGGTGTTCAGGGGAATAATGAAAAACTGTTTTTT.